This TCR beta chain came from a study of patients and donors after allogeneic stem cell transplantation. Germline V gene lookup returns CDR1 DFQATT and CDR2 SNEGSKA (reference sequence). This CDR3 spans 12 amino acids. TCRdb reprocessed the RT-PCR reads with MiXCR, giving one entry per CDR3 protein. This table holds 200,000 to 250,000 distinct CDR3 sequences, around two fifths found once. The sequenced sample consisted of blood, either unsorted or a sorted T cell fraction (not recorded which). The chain employs TRBV20-1 and TRBJ1-1; possibly TRBD1 for D (5 bases). This clonotype was obtained from a human donor who was either an allogeneic HSCT recipient or a stem cell or donor lymphocyte infusion donor (not recorded which). It is not recorded whose cells these are; they may come from a transplant donor. CDR3 region: CSGTRGSTEAFF. CDR3 sequence (DNA): TGCAGCGGGACCCGGGGTTCCACTGAAGCTTTCTTT.